This T cell receptor (beta chain) derives from a study of cytomegalovirus exposure and HLA in healthy donors. For this clone: Its antigen is not known.

Clones were read by immunoSEQ multiplex PCR, and TCRdb kept only the in-frame ones, dropping some. This table holds some 160,000 clones, just over 90% found once. Findings and limits, study-wide: The classifier reportedly diagnosed cytomegalovirus status with high sensitivity and specificity. Cytomegalovirus-associated status was assigned to about 180 TCR beta chains.

Trimming cost V 4 bases and J 5 bases; bases outside gene matches: 9. From germline, CDR1 is MNHNY and CDR2 SVGAGI (reference sequence). This CDR3 has 15 amino acids. The chain employs TRBV6-6 and TRBJ2-5; 8 nucleotides match TRBD1. This receptor was obtained from a man aged 18 to 30 in good health and CMV-seronegative. Input material: PBMCs. CDR3 in DNA: TGTGCCAGCAGTTCACACCAGGGGGCAGAGGAGACCCAGTACTTC. This encodes CASSSHQGAEETQYF.